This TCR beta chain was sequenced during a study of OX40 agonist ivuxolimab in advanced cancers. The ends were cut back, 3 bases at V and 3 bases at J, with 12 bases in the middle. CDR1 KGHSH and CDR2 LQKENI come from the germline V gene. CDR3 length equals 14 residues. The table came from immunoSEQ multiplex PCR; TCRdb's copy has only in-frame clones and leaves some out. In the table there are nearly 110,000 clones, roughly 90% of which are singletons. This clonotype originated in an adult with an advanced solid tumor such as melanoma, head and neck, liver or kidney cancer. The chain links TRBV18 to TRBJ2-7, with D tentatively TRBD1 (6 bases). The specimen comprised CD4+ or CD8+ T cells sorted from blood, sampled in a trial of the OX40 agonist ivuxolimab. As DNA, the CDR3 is TGTGCCAGCTCACCCGGGACATCAGACTACGAGCAGTACTTC. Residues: CASSPGTSDYEQYF.